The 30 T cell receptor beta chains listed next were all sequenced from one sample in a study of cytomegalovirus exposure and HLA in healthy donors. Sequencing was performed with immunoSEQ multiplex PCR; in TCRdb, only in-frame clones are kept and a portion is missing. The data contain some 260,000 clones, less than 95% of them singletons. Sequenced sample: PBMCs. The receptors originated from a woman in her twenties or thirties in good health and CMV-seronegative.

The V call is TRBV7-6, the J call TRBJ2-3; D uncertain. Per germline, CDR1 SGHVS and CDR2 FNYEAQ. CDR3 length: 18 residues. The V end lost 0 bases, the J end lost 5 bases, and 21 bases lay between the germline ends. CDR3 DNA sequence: TGTGCCAGCAGCTTAGCGCCTTTAGGCCTACACAATGGAGATACGCAGTATTTT. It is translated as CASSLAPLGLHNGDTQYF. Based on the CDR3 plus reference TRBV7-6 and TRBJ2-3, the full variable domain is GAGVSQSPRYKVTKRGQDVALRCDPISGHVSLYWYRQALGQGPEFLTYFNYEAQQDKSGLPNDRFSAERPEGSISTLTIQRTEQRDSAMYRCASSLAPLGLHNGDTQYFGPGTRLTVL.

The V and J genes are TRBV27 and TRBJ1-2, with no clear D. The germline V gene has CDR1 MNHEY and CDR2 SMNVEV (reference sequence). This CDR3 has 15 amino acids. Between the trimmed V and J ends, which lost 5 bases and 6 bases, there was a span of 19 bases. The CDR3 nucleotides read TGTGCCAGCAGTCCCTATGGAACAGAAGGGCATGGCTACACCTTC. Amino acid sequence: CASSPYGTEGHGYTF.

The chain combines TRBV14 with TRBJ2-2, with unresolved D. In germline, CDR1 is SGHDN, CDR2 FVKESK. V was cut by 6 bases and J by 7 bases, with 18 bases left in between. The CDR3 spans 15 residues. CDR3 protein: CASSLIQKKDGELFF. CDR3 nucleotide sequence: TGTGCCAGCAGTCTCATACAGAAAAAGGACGGGGAGCTGTTTTTT.

The CDR3 DNA is TGTGCCAGTAGTATGACCGGGGGCGAGCAGTTCTTC. Translating it yields CASSMTGGEQFF. This chain connects TRBV19 to TRBJ2-1; D assignment may be TRBD1 or TRBD2 (6 bases each). The germline V gene has CDR1 LNHDA and CDR2 SQIVND (reference sequence). This CDR3 spans 12 amino acids. The ends were cut back, 3 bases at V and 10 bases at J, with 10 bases in the middle. The whole variable domain, filled in from reference TRBV19 and TRBJ2-1, reads DGGITQSPKYLFRKEGQNVTLSCEQNLNHDAMYWYRQDPGQGLRLIYYSQIVNDFQKGDIAEGYSVSREKKESFPLTVTSAQKNPTAFYLCASSMTGGEQFFGPGTRLTVL.

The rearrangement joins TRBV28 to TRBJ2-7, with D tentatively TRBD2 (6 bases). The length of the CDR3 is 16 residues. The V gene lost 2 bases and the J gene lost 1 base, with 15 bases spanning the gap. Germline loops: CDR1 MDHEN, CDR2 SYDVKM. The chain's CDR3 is CASSLTPRELSYEQYF. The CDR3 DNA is TGTGCCAGCAGTTTAACCCCCCGGGAGTTGTCCTACGAGCAGTACTTC.

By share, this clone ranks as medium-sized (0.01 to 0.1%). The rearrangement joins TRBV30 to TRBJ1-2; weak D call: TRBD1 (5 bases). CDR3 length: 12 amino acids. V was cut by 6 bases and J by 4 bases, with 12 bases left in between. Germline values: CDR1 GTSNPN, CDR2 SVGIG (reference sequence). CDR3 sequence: CACRDGLYGYTF. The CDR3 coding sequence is TGTGCCTGCAGGGACGGCCTCTATGGCTACACCTTC.

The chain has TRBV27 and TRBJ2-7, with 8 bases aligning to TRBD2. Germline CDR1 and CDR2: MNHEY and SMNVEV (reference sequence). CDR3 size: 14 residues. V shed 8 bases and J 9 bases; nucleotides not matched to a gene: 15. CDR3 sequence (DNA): TGTGCCAGCCATAGCCCGGGACTAGGGGTTGCGCAGTACTTC. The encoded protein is CASHSPGLGVAQYF.

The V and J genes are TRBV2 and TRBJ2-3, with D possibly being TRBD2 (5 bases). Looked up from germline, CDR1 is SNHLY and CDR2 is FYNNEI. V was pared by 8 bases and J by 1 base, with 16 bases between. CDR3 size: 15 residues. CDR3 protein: CASLIGSGRTDTQYF. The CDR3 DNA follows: TGTGCCAGCCTCATCGGAAGCGGTCGCACAGATACGCAGTATTTT.

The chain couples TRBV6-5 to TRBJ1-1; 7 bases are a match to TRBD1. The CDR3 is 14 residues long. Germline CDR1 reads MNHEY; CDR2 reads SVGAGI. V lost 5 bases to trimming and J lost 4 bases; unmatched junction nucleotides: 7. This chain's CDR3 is CASSAMQGGTEAFF. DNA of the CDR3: TGTGCCAGCAGTGCGATGCAGGGGGGCACTGAAGCTTTCTTT.

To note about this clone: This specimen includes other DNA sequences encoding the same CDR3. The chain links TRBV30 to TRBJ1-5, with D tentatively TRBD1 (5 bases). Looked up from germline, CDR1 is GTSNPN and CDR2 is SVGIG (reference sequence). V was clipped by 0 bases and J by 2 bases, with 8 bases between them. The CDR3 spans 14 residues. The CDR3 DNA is TGTGCCTGGAGTGTAGGGGTGGGCAATCAGCCCCAGCATTTT. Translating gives CAWSVGVGNQPQHF. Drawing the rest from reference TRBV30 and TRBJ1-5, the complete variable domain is SQTIHQWPATLVQPVGSPLSLECTVEGTSNPNLYWYRQAAGRGLQLLFYSVGIGQISSEVPQNLSASRPQDRQFILSSKKLLLSDSGFYLCAWSVGVGNQPQHFGDGTRLSIL.

CDR3 region: CASSPSVAGGAAFYEQYF. The CDR3 nucleotides read TGTGCCAGCTCACCATCCGTAGCGGGAGGGGCGGCTTTTTACGAGCAGTACTTC. This chain links TRBV18 with TRBJ2-7; TRBD2 matches 11 bases. CDR1 and CDR2 (germline): KGHSH, LQKENI. The trim removed 2 bases at V and 4 bases at J, leaving 13 bases unmatched. The CDR3 loop spans 18 amino acids.

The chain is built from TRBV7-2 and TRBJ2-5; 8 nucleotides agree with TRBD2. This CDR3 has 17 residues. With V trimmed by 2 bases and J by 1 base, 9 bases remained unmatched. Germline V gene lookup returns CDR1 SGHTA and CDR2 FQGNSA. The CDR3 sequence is CASSLYGLAGTQETQYF. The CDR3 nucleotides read TGTGCCAGCAGCTTATATGGCCTAGCGGGCACCCAAGAGACCCAGTACTTC.

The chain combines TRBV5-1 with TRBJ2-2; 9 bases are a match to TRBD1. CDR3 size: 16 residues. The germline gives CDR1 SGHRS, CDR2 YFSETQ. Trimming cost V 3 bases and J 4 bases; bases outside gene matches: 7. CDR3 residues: CASSWKTDRGTGELFF. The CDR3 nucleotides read TGCGCCAGCAGCTGGAAAACGGACAGGGGCACCGGGGAGCTGTTTTTT.

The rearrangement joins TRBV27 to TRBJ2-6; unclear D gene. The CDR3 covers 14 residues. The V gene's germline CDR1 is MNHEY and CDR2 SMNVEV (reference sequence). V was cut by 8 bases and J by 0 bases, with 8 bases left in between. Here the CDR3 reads CASAPNSGANVLTF. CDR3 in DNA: TGTGCCAGCGCGCCGAACTCTGGGGCCAACGTCCTGACTTTC.

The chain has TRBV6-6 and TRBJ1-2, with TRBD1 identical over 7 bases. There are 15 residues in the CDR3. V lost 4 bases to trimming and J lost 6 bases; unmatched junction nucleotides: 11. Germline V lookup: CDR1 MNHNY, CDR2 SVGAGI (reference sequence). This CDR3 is CASSSVPGTVDGYTF. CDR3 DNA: TGTGCCAGCAGTTCCGTTCCCGGGACAGTAGATGGCTACACCTTC.

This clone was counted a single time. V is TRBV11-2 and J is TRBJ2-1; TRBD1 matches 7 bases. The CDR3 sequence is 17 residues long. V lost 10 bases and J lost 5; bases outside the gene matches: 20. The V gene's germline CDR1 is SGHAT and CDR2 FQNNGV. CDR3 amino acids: CANSGQLITTDDNEQFF. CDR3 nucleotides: TGTGCCAACTCGGGACAGCTAATAACTACCGACGACAATGAGCAGTTCTTC.

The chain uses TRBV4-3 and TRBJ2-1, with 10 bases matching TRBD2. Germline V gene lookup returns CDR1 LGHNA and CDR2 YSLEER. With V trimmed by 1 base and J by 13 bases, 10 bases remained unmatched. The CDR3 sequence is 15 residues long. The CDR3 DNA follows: TGCGCCAGCAGCCAAGCCGAGCTAGCGGGAGAGGCCCAGTTCTTC. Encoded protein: CASSQAELAGEAQFF.

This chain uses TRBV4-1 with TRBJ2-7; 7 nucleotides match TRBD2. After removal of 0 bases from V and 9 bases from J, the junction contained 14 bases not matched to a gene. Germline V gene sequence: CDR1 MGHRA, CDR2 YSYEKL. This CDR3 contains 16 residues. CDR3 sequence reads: CASSQDPGTTFLGQYF. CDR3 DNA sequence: TGCGCCAGCAGCCAAGATCCCGGGACTACCTTTCTAGGGCAGTACTTC.

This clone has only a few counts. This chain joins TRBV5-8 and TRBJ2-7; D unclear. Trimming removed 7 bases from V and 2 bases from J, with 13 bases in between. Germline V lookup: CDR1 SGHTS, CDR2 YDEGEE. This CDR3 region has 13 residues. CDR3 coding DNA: TGTGCCAGCCCCTACGCTCAGGCCTACGAGCAGTACTTC. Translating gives CASPYAQAYEQYF.

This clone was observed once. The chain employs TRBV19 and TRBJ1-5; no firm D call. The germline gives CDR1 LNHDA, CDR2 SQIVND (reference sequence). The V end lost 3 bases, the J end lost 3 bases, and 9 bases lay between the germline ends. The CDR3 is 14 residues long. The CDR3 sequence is CASSMRAVNQPQHF. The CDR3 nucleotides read TGTGCCAGTAGTATGAGGGCAGTCAATCAGCCCCAGCATTTT.

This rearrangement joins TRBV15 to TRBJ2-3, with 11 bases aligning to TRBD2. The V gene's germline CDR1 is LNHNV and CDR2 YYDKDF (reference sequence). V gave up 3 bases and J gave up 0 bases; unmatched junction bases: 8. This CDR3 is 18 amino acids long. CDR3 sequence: CATSRGLAEGTSTDTQYF. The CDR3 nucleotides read TGTGCCACCAGCAGGGGACTAGCGGAAGGGACTAGCACAGATACGCAGTATTTT.

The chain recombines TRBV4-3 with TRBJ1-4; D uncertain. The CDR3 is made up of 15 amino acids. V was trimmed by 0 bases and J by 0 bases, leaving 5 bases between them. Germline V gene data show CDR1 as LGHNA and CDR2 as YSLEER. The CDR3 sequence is CASSQDHPTNEKLFF. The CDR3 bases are TGCGCCAGCAGCCAAGACCATCCAACTAATGAAAAACTGTTTTTT.

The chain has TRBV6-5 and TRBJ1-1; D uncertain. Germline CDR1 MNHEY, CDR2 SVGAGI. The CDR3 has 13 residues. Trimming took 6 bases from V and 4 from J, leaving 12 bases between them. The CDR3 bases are TGTGCCAGCAGCTTCGGACTCCGCACTGAAGCTTTCTTT. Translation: CASSFGLRTEAFF.

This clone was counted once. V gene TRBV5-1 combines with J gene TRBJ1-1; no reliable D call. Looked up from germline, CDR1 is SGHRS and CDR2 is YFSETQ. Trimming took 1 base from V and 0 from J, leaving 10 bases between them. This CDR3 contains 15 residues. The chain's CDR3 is CASSLRVRVNTEAFF. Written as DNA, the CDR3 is TGCGCCAGCAGCTTGAGGGTCCGGGTGAACACTGAAGCTTTCTTT.

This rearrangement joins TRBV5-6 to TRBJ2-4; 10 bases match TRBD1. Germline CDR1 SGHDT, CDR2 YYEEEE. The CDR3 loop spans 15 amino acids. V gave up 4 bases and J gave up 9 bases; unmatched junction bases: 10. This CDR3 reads CASSRTGTGVVIQYF. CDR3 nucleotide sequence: TGTGCCAGCAGCAGAACCGGGACAGGGGTTGTCATTCAGTACTTC.

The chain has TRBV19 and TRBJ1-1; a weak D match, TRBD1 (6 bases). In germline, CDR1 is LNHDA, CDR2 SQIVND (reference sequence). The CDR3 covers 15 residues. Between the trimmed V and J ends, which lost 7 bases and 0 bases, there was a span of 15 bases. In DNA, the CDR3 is TGTGCCAGTACTACCTGGAGGGACATGAACACTGAAGCTTTCTTT. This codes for CASTTWRDMNTEAFF. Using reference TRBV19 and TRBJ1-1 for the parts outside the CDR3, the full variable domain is DGGITQSPKYLFRKEGQNVTLSCEQNLNHDAMYWYRQDPGQGLRLIYYSQIVNDFQKGDIAEGYSVSREKKESFPLTVTSAQKNPTAFYLCASTTWRDMNTEAFFGQGTRLTVV.

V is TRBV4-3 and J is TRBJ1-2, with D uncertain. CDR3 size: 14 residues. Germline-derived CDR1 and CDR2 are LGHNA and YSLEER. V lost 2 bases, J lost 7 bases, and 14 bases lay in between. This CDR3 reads CASSQFRAGFGYTF. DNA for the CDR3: TGCGCCAGCAGCCAATTTCGCGCGGGTTTTGGCTACACCTTC.

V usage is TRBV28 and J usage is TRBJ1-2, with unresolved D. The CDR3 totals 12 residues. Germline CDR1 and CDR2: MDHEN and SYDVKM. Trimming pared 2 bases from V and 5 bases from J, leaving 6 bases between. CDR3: CASSLQEYGYTF. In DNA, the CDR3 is TGTGCCAGCAGTTTACAGGAGTATGGCTACACCTTC.

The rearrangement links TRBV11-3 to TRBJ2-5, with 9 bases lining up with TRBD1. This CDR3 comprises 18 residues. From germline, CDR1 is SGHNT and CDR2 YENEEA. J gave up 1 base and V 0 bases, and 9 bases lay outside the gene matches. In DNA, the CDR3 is TGTGCCAGCAGCTTAGATCCGACAGGGGGTAGTTCCCAAGAGACCCAGTACTTC. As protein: CASSLDPTGGSSQETQYF.

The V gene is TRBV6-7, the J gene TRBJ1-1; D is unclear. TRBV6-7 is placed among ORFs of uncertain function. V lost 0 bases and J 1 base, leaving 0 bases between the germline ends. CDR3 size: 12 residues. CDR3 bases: TGTGCCAGCAGTTACTCGAACACTGAAGCTTTCTTT. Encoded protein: CASSYSNTEAFF.